The 21 T cell receptor beta chains below come from one sample, sequenced in a study of siplizumab effects on memory and regulatory T cells. The method was immunoSEQ multiplex PCR; TCRdb's version includes in-frame clones alone and lacks a portion of them. The sample includes over 80,000 clones, over 90% of them seen just once. Material: non-Treg CD4+ T cells sorted from blood. The receptors stem from a human donor in good health.

V gene TRBV6-5 combines with J gene TRBJ1-4; D possibly corresponds to TRBD1 (5 bases). The CDR3 runs to 15 residues. Germline assignment: CDR1 MNHEY and CDR2 SVGAGI. Trimming pared 6 bases from V and 5 bases from J, leaving 16 bases between. CDR3 nucleotide sequence: TGTGCCAGCAGGGGTCCCGGGACGGCAAATGAAAAACTGTTTTTT. This translates into CASRGPGTANEKLFF.

The chain is built from TRBV9 and TRBJ1-5; perhaps TRBD1 as D (5 bases). The CDR3 length is 15 residues. V lost 4 bases and J 3 bases, leaving 14 bases between the germline ends. Germline V CDR1 and CDR2: SGDLS, YYNGEE. The CDR3 bases are TGTGCCAGCAGCCCCCAGGCAGGGCTCAATCAGCCCCAGCATTTT. Its protein product is CASSPQAGLNQPQHF.

The rearrangement links TRBV4-1 to TRBJ1-2, with D maybe TRBD1 (5 bases). The CDR3 covers 15 residues. CDR1 is MGHRA, CDR2 YSYEKL, per germline. V was trimmed by 1 base and J by 8 bases, leaving 17 bases between them. The CDR3 loop is CASSQGTIGAYGYTF. In DNA form, the CDR3 reads TGCGCCAGCAGCCAAGGCACTATCGGGGCTTACGGCTACACCTTC.

V and J are TRBV6-6 and TRBJ1-2; D gene uncertain. The CDR3 covers 14 residues. Per the germline V gene, CDR1 is MNHNY and CDR2 is SVGAGI (reference sequence). V lost 6 bases to trimming and J lost 8 bases, with 19 bases between them. The CDR3: CASSQRRTLGGYTF. The CDR3 nucleotides read TGTGCCAGCAGCCAAAGAAGGACCTTGGGCGGCTACACCTTC.

J is TRBJ2-6 and V is TRBV5-1, with D tentatively TRBD1 or TRBD2 (6 bases each). Per germline, CDR1 SGHRS and CDR2 YFSETQ. The CDR3 loop spans 16 amino acids. The V gene lost 10 bases and the J gene lost 3 bases, with 20 bases spanning the gap. CDR3 region: CASQGGISVGANVLTF. CDR3 coding DNA: TGCGCCTCCCAAGGGGGGATATCTGTTGGGGCCAACGTCCTGACTTTC.

The V gene is TRBV7-2, the J gene TRBJ2-7; no clear D. Germline CDR1 is SGHTA and CDR2 is FQGNSA. V lost 5 bases, J lost 1 base, and 15 bases lay in between. The CDR3 runs 15 residues. The CDR3 spells CASSPVVGRSYEQYF. The CDR3, as DNA: TGTGCCAGCAGCCCCGTTGTTGGAAGGTCCTACGAGCAGTACTTC. The full variable domain, with the rest looked up from reference TRBV7-2 and TRBJ2-7, is GAGVSQSPSNKVTEKGKDVELRCDPISGHTALYWYRQSLGQGLEFLIYFQGNSAPDKSGLPSDRFSAERTGGSVSTLTIQRTQQEDSAVYLCASSPVVGRSYEQYFGPGTRLTVT.

The rearrangement links TRBV5-1 to TRBJ1-4, with D unclear. The CDR3 spans 15 residues. Trimming took off 7 bases at V and 4 bases at J, with 17 bases between the two ends. The V gene's germline CDR1 is SGHRS and CDR2 YFSETQ. CDR3 sequence reads: CASSIGGQINEKLFF. Written as DNA, the CDR3 is TGCGCCAGCTCCATAGGTGGTCAGATTAATGAAAAACTGTTTTTT.

The chain recombines TRBV11-2 with TRBJ2-7, with 9 nucleotides matching TRBD1. The trim removed 5 bases at V and 5 bases at J, leaving 10 bases unmatched. The CDR3 has 15 amino acids. Germline-derived CDR1 and CDR2 are SGHAT and FQNNGV. Here the CDR3 reads CASSGNRGRFNEQYF. As DNA, the CDR3 is TGTGCCAGCAGCGGGAACAGGGGGCGCTTCAACGAGCAGTACTTC.

The rearrangement joins TRBV4-1 to TRBJ2-7; the D is unclear. The V gene's germline CDR1 is MGHRA and CDR2 YSYEKL. This CDR3 is built from 14 residues. The ends were cut back, 1 base at V and 1 base at J, with 8 bases in the middle. CDR3 sequence (DNA): TGCGCCAGCAGCCAAGCCCCTAGTTCCTACGAGCAGTACTTC. This encodes CASSQAPSSYEQYF.

The V call is TRBV29-1, the J call TRBJ1-5; TRBD1 aligns across 9 bases. Trimming cost V 7 bases and J 5 bases; bases outside gene matches: 6. CDR1 is SQVTM and CDR2 is ANQGSEA in the germline V gene. The CDR3 length is 13 residues. The CDR3 region has the DNA TGCAGCGGAGGACAGGGGCGAGATCAGCCCCAGCATTTT. Encoded protein: CSGGQGRDQPQHF.

This clone was picked up one time. V usage is TRBV28 and J usage is TRBJ2-1, with TRBD2 identical over 16 bases. The CDR3 extends over 16 amino acids. Per the germline V gene, CDR1 is MDHEN and CDR2 is SYDVKM. The trim removed 4 bases at V and 10 bases at J, leaving 7 bases unmatched. CDR3 DNA sequence: TGTGCCAGCAGTTCCCCCGGGACTAGCGGGAGGGGAGAGCAGTTCTTC. This translates into CASSSPGTSGRGEQFF.

The chain recombines TRBV25-1 with TRBJ1-2; possible D gene TRBD1, 6 bases. CDR3 length: 13 amino acids. V was pared by 4 bases and J by 3 bases, with 9 bases between. The germline V gene has CDR1 MGHDK and CDR2 SYGVNS. The DNA for the CDR3 is TGTGCCAGCAGTGTGCAGGGGCACTATGGCTACACCTTC. Translation: CASSVQGHYGYTF.

This clone was seen a single time. V usage is TRBV11-2 and J usage is TRBJ2-3, with D maybe TRBD2 (5 bases). This CDR3 has 14 residues. Germline CDR1 reads SGHAT; CDR2 reads FQNNGV. Trimming removed 1 base from V and 3 bases from J, with 8 bases in between. CDR3 protein: CASSLAGFTDTQYF. CDR3 DNA sequence: TGTGCCAGCAGCTTAGCGGGGTTTACAGATACGCAGTATTTT.

The chain carries TRBV11-2 and TRBJ2-3, with 7 bases aligning to TRBD1. The CDR3 runs to 16 residues. The junction had 16 bases not matched to a gene; V was cut back by 5 bases and J by 8 bases. In germline, CDR1 is SGHAT, CDR2 FQNNGV. The CDR3 here is CASSAAGTASSATQYF. The CDR3, as DNA: TGTGCCAGCAGCGCCGCCGGGACAGCAAGTTCCGCTACGCAGTATTTT.

This clone occurred once. This rearrangement joins TRBV7-8 to TRBJ1-1; D is unresolved. Germline CDR1 reads SGHVS; CDR2 reads FQNEAQ. The CDR3 totals 15 residues. Trimming cost V 2 bases and J 0 bases, with 10 bases left between them. CDR3 DNA sequence: TGTGCCAGCAGCTTAAACAGTTTCATGAACACTGAAGCTTTCTTT. Translated, it gives CASSLNSFMNTEAFF. The whole variable domain, filled in from reference TRBV7-8 and TRBJ1-1, reads GAGVSQSPRYKVAKRGQDVALRCDPISGHVSLFWYQQALGQGPEFLTYFQNEAQLDKSGLPSDRFFAERPEGSVSTLKIQRTQQEDSAVYLCASSLNSFMNTEAFFGQGTRLTVV.

V gene TRBV5-5 combines with J gene TRBJ1-2; TRBD1 might be the D (6 bases). Germline V CDR1 and CDR2: SGHKS, YYEKEE (reference sequence). The CDR3 sequence is 17 residues long. V was cut by 2 bases and J by 7 bases, with 24 bases left in between. The DNA of the CDR3 is TGTGCCAGCAGCTTTTTAGGCAGGGGCGCAGGGCCTTTTGGCTACACCTTC. Translated: CASSFLGRGAGPFGYTF.

The chain links TRBV5-4 to TRBJ2-7; D call uncertain. The V end was cut by 1 base, the J end by 5 bases, with 7 bases between. This CDR3 spans 12 amino acids. Germline lookup yields CDR1 SGHNT and CDR2 YYREEE (reference sequence). DNA of the CDR3: TGTGCCAGCAGCTTGCTAGGGAACGAGCAGTACTTC. Protein: CASSLLGNEQYF.

A single count supports this clone. CDR3 in amino acids: CSVGGSRATSTDTQYF. CDR3 nucleotide sequence: TGCAGCGTAGGGGGCTCGCGGGCTACAAGCACAGATACGCAGTATTTT. The rearrangement links TRBV29-1 to TRBJ2-3; 7 bases match TRBD1. The germline V gene has CDR1 SQVTM and CDR2 ANQGSEA. This CDR3 is 16 amino acids long. The V gene end was trimmed by 6 bases and the J gene end by 0 bases; junction bases not matched to a gene: 12.

This sequence joins TRBV7-2 and TRBJ1-3; D perhaps matches TRBD1 (6 bases). The length of the CDR3 is 15 residues. Germline V gene sequence: CDR1 SGHTA, CDR2 FQGNSA. V lost 5 bases to trimming and J lost 0 bases, with 11 bases between them. This chain's CDR3 is CASSPDRISGNTIYF. CDR3 sequence (DNA): TGTGCCAGCAGCCCGGACAGAATCTCTGGAAACACCATATATTTT.

The chain employs TRBV30 and TRBJ2-3; D gene ambiguous. The CDR3 runs to 13 residues. Germline CDR1 is GTSNPN and CDR2 is SVGIG (reference sequence). With 3 bases removed from V and 11 bases from J, the gap between germline ends came to 18 bases. The DNA for the CDR3 is TGTGCCTGGAGCTATAGGTCTGAGAGTGGGCAGTATTTT. It is translated as CAWSYRSESGQYF.

The chain links TRBV5-1 to TRBJ2-5, with unresolved D. CDR1 is SGHRS and CDR2 is YFSETQ in the germline V gene. There are 13 residues in the CDR3. The V end was cut by 0 bases, the J end by 2 bases, with 5 bases between. The CDR3 region is CASSLVEQETQYF. The DNA for the CDR3 is TGCGCCAGCAGCTTGGTAGAGCAAGAGACCCAGTACTTC.